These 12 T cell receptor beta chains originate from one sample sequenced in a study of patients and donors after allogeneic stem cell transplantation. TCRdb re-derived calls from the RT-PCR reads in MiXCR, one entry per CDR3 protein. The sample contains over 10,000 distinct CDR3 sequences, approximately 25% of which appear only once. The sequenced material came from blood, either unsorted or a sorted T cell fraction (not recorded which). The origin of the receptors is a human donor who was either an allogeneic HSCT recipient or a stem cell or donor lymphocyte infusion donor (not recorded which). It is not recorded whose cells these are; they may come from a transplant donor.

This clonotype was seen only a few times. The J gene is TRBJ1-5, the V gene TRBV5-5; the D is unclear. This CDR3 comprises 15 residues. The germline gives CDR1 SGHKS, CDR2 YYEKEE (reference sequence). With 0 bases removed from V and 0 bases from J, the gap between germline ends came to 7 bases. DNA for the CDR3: TGTGCCAGCAGCTTGGTCGCAAATAGCAATCAGCCCCAGCATTTT. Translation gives CASSLVANSNQPQHF.

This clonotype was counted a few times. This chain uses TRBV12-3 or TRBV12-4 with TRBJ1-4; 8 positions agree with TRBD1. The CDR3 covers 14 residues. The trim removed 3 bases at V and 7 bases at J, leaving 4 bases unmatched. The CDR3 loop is CASSLEQGGEKLFF. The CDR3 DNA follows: TGTGCCAGCAGTTTGGAACAGGGGGGTGAAAAACTGTTTTTT.

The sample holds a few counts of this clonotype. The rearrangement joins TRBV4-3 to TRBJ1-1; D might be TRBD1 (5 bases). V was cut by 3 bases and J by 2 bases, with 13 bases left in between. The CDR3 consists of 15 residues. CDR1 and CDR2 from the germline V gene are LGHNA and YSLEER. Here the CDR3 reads CASSHLGRTNTEAFF. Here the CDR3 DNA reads TGCGCCAGCAGCCACCTCGGGCGGACAAACACTGAAGCTTTCTTT.

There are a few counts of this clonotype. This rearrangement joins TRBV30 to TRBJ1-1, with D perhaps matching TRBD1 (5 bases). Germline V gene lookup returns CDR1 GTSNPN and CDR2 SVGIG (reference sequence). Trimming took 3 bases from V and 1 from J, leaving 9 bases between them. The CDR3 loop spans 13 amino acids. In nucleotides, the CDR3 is TGTGCCTGGAGCACTGACAGGAACACTGAAGCTTTCTTT. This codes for CAWSTDRNTEAFF. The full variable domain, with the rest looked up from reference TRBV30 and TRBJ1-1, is SQTIHQWPATLVQPVGSPLSLECTVEGTSNPNLYWYRQAAGRGLQLLFYSVGIGQISSEVPQNLSASRPQDRQFILSSKKLLLSDSGFYLCAWSTDRNTEAFFGQGTRLTVV.

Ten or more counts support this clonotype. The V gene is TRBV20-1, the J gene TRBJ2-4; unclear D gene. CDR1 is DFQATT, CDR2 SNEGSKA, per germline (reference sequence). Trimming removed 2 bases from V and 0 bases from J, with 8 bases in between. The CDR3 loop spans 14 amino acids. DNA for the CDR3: TGCAGTGCTAGATCTGGGCAAGCCAAAAACATTCAGTACTTC. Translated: CSARSGQAKNIQYF.

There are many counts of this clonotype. The CDR3 loop is CAISGAGTGNTEAFF. The CDR3 DNA reads as TGTGCCATCAGTGGGGCGGGAACGGGGAACACTGAAGCTTTCTTT. The rearrangement uses TRBV10-3 and TRBJ1-1; D unclear. The CDR3 extends over 15 amino acids. V gave up 4 bases and J gave up 1 base, with 13 bases separating them. Germline CDR1 is ENHRY and CDR2 is SYGVKD.

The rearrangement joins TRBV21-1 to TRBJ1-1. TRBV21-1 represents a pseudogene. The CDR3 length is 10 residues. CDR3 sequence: CASSKERSFF. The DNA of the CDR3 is TGTGCCAGCAGCAAAGAGCGGTCTTTCTTT.

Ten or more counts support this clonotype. CDR3: CSALPVGQGEGNTQYF. CDR3 nucleotides: TGCAGTGCCTTACCAGTTGGACAGGGAGAGGGGAATACGCAGTATTTT. The chain has TRBV20-1 and TRBJ2-3; 8 nucleotides line up with TRBD1. CDR3 length: 16 residues. V gave up 6 bases and J gave up 7 bases; unmatched junction bases: 18. CDR1 and CDR2 from the germline V gene are DFQATT and SNEGSKA (reference sequence).

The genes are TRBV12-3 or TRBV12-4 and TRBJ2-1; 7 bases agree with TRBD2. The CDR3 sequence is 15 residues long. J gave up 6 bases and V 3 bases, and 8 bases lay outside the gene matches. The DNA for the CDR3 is TGTGCCAGCAGTTTTCCCGCGGGAGAGGGCAATGAGCAGTTCTTC. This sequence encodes CASSFPAGEGNEQFF.

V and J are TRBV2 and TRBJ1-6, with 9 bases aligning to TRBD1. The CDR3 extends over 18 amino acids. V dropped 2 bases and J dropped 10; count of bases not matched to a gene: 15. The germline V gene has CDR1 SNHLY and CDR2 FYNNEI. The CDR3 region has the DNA TGTGCCAGCAGTGAATGGGGACAGGGAACTGACAGTAAATCACCCCTCCACTTT. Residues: CASSEWGQGTDSKSPLHF.

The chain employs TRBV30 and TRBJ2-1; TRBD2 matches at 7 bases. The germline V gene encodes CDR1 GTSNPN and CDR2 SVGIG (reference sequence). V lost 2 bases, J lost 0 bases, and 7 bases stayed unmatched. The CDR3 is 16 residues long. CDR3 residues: CAWSNRCGSSYNEQFF. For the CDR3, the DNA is TGTGCCTGGAGTAATCGTTGCGGGAGCTCCTACAATGAGCAGTTCTTC. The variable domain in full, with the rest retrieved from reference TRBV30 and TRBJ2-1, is SQTIHQWPATLVQPVGSPLSLECTVEGTSNPNLYWYRQAAGRGLQLLFYSVGIGQISSEVPQNLSASRPQDRQFILSSKKLLLSDSGFYLCAWSNRCGSSYNEQFFGPGTRLTVL.

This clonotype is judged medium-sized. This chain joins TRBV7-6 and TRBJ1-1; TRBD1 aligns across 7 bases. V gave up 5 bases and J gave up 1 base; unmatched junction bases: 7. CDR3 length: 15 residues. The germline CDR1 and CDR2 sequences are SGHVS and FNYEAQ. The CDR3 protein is CASSPLQGPNTEAFF. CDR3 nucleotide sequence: TGTGCCAGCAGCCCGCTACAGGGGCCGAACACTGAAGCTTTCTTT.